This section outlines one T cell receptor beta chain sequence together with its context. Germline CDR1 is LNHDA and CDR2 is SQIVND (reference sequence). Unmatched junction bases numbered 3, after V lost 5 bases and J lost 0 bases. This CDR3 has 15 residues. The authors' processing: By means of reference gene primer amplification, nucleated cell counts were estimated. Clones were sequenced by immunoSEQ multiplex PCR, and TCRdb holds only the in-frame ones, with some missing. For V, J and clone size, that table is used; D and trimming come from the DNA. Here the sample spans fewer than 120,000 clones, approximately 90% being singletons. These data are taken from a study of blood T cell repertoires in COVID-19. About the study: From T cells, B-cell-depleted T cells, or PBMCs came the material, which was cDNA or gDNA.

The sequenced sample consisted of peripheral blood. The V call is TRBV19, the J call TRBJ1-5; 8 bases line up with TRBD1. This sequence was found in a woman in her fifties or sixties with acute or convalescent COVID-19. The CDR3 DNA is TGTGCCAGTAGTGGACAGGGAATTAGCAATCAGCCCCAGCATTTT. Translated: CASSGQGISNQPQHF.